Given below is one T cell receptor (beta chain) in context. Its specificity is not known. The record originates from a study of T cell responses to AZD1222 COVID-19 vaccine. Study results and limitations: CD4 TCRs covered the whole spike, strongest at regions 160-218 and 743-854. Epitopes outside B.1.351 and B.1.1.7 mutated regions reportedly drew nearly half of spike TCRs. Only a handful of AZD1222 recipients, several in all, had baseline seropositivity.

TCRdb's copy holds only in-frame clones and misses some; the assay was immunoSEQ multiplex PCR. The sample holds 190,000 or so clones, approximately 93% seen once. Germline V CDR1 and CDR2: LNHNV, YYDKDF (reference sequence). The CDR3 runs to 16 residues. The V and J ends lost 5 bases and 0 bases respectively, with 14 bases between them. The chain uses TRBV15 and TRBJ1-3; the D gene is possibly TRBD1 (5 bases). Sequencing was performed on peripheral blood, taken 28 days after the second AZD1222 dose. This sequence was found in an adult who received the AZD1222 COVID-19 vaccine. CDR3 in DNA: TGTGCCACCAGCCAGGGTGGAGCCAACTCTGGAAACACCATATATTTT. Protein sequence: CATSQGGANSGNTIYF. The entire variable domain, with the rest obtained from reference TRBV15 and TRBJ1-3, is as follows: DAMVIQNPRYQVTQFGKPVTLSCSQTLNHNVMYWYQQKSSQAPKLLFHYYDKDFNNEADTPDNFQSRRPNTSFCFLDIRSPGLGDTAMYLCATSQGGANSGNTIYFGEGSWLTVV.